The subject of this entry is one TCR beta chain. Its specificity is not known. The CDR3 extends over 15 amino acids. Germline V gene lookup returns CDR1 SGHAT and CDR2 FQNNGV. These data originate in a study of OX40 agonist ivuxolimab in advanced cancers. On the study more broadly: Antecedent anti-PD-1, anti-PD-L1 or anti-CTLA-4 therapy was permissible, with 30% to 50% having received some. Three patients had partial responses: one hepatocellular carcinoma, two cutaneous melanoma. Findings and limits, study-wide: Average numbers of expanded clones were greater in CD8+ T cells than in CD4+.

Samples were taken at baseline and on day 1 of cycles 4 and 7. Profiling relied on immunoSEQ multiplex PCR, and the TCRdb table lists in-frame clones only, not all of them. The sample holds 20,000 to 25,000 clones, 85% to 90% seen once. This receptor was obtained from an adult with an advanced solid tumor such as melanoma, head and neck, liver or kidney cancer. Sequenced here: CD4+ or CD8+ T cells sorted from blood, sampled in a trial of the OX40 agonist ivuxolimab. The chain combines TRBV11-2 with TRBJ2-5; the match to TRBD2 covers 8 bases. The last part of the DNA fits TRBJ2-7 better; the J call may be wrong. CDR3 sequence reads: CASSPDLAGSYEQYF. For the CDR3, the DNA is TGTGCCAGCAGCCCAGACCTAGCGGGTTCCTACGAGCAGTACTTC.